The T cell receptor (beta chain) described here comes from a study of PD-1 blockade in mismatch repair-deficient tumors. Study background: Patients had about a dozen mismatch repair-deficient cancer types and were previously treated and progressing.

Mismatch repair deficiency was confirmed in all patients, by PCR or immunohistochemistry. TCRs were sequenced from a few patients responding to pembrolizumab. This clone is medium-sized (0.01 to 0.1%) in the sample. Its antigen is unidentified. This same CDR3 is encoded by further DNA sequences in the sample. General study results and limits: Rapid post-treatment expansion, then contraction, generally preceding radiologic response, marked tumor-resident clones.

Generated by immunoSEQ multiplex PCR, the TCRdb table keeps only in-frame clones and is missing some. The table includes tens of thousands of clones, approximately 80% detected once. The TCR was taken from an adult with mismatch repair-deficient cancer. The sequences come from peripheral blood, collected 44 weeks after starting pembrolizumab.

The CDR3 nucleotides read TGTGCCAGCAGCTTCGGGACTAGCGGGTACGAGCAGTACTTC. Encoded protein: CASSFGTSGYEQYF. This chain connects TRBV5-6 to TRBJ2-7; 12 nucleotides agree with TRBD2. Germline CDR1 SGHDT, CDR2 YYEEEE. V was pared by 2 bases and J by 4 bases, with 1 base of the junction left unmatched. CDR3 size: 14 residues.